This T cell receptor (beta chain) was sequenced for a study of Ad26.COV2.S vaccination and SARS-CoV-2 variants. General study results and limits: Researchers cautioned that TCR breadth and depth analyses may have underestimated total T cell responses. Spike-specific TCR breadth was greater after Ad26.COV2.S than placebo. Reportedly, after vaccination the spike-specific CD8+ and CD4+ T cell responses displayed substantial breadth. Non-spike TCR breadth was similar in vaccine and placebo recipients.

The assay was immunoSEQ multiplex PCR, and TCRdb's table has in-frame clones only and misses some. This table has more than 150,000 clones, around 88% appearing once. CDR1 is SGHRS and CDR2 is YFSETQ in the germline V gene. After removal of 4 bases from V and 2 bases from J, the junction contained 3 bases not matched to a gene. The CDR3 contains 14 residues. As to this clone: The target antigen is unknown.

The source of this sequence is a human donor who had recovered from COVID-19. Sequencing used peripheral blood, obtained after recovery from COVID-19. The V and J genes are TRBV5-1 and TRBJ2-5; the match to TRBD1 covers 9 bases. CDR3 in amino acids: CASSQGQGQETQYF. The CDR3 DNA follows: TGCGCCAGCAGCCAGGGACAGGGACAAGAGACCCAGTACTTC. The full variable domain, rest sourced from reference TRBV5-1 and TRBJ2-5, is KAGVTQTPRYLIKTRGQQVTLSCSPISGHRSVSWYQQTPGQGLQFLFEYFSETQRNKGNFPGRFSGRQFSNSRSEMNVSTLELGDSALYLCASSQGQGQETQYFGPGTRLLVL.